This TCR beta chain derives from a study of T-cell memory formation after mild COVID-19. In the study overall: Among the donors, TCR clusters were largely specific to each donor. The study's findings and limits: Day 37-peaking second-wave clones had unconfirmed SARS-CoV-2 specificity.

TCRdb reanalysed the 5' RACE reads using MiXCR and keeps one entry per CDR3 protein. The sample shows 400,000 to 500,000 distinct CDR3 sequences, 20% to 25% of them seen only once. As concerns this clonotype: Its specificity is not known.

Sequenced: PBMCs or a T cell subset sorted from them (not recorded which). The receptor was derived from an adult woman who had mild COVID-19 (a few samples of this study predate the infection). Cell type and time point are not known.

CDR3: CASSLTAASYNEQFF. The CDR3 DNA reads as TGTGCCAGCAGCTTAACGGCCGCCTCCTACAATGAGCAGTTCTTC. J is TRBJ2-1 and V is TRBV7-3; no reliable D call. The germline CDR1 and CDR2 sequences are SGHTA and FQGTGA. CDR3 length: 15 amino acids. Deletions cut 0 bases from V and 0 bases from J, with 6 bases between. Filled out from reference TRBV7-3 and TRBJ2-1, the complete variable domain reads GAGVSQTPSNKVTEKGKYVELRCDPISGHTALYWYRQSLGQGPEFLIYFQGTGAADDSGLPNDRFFAVRPEGSVSTLKIQRTERGDSAVYLCASSLTAASYNEQFFGPGTRLTVL.